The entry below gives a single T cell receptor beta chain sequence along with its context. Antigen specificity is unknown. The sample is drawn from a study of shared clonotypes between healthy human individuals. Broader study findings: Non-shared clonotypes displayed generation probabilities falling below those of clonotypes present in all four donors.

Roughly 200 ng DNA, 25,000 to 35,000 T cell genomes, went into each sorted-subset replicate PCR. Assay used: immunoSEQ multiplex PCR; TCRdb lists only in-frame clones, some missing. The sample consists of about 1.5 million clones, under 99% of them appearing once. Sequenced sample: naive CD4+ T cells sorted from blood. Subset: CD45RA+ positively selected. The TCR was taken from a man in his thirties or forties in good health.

The CDR3, as DNA: TGTGCCAGCAGCGTAGCTTTGGTAGGGGGAGGCTACACCTTC. It translates to CASSVALVGGGYTF. The V call is TRBV9, the J call TRBJ1-2, with TRBD1 as a possible D gene (6 bases). In germline, CDR1 is SGDLS, CDR2 YYNGEE. The CDR3 contains 14 residues. V lost 0 bases and J lost 8, with 14 bases in between.